Listed below are T cell receptor beta chains from one sample, sequenced in a study of cytomegalovirus exposure and HLA in healthy donors. The table came from immunoSEQ multiplex PCR; TCRdb's copy has only in-frame clones and leaves some out. The data contain approximately 200,000 clones, 79% of them singletons. The specimen sequenced was PBMCs. The receptors shown here come from a girl aged 10 to 17 in good health and CMV-seropositive. CDR3s include the opening cysteine and the closing phenylalanine or tryptophan. The D gene is left open where the match is weak.

v_call,d_call,cdr3_length,j_call,cdr3_aa
TRBV6-5,TRBD1,15,TRBJ2-3,CASRWTGVGTDTQYF
TRBV4-1,NA,15,TRBJ1-1,CASSQSGGGNTEAFF
TRBV4-1,NA,16,TRBJ2-2,CASSQVQGLNTGELFF
TRBV10-1,TRBD2,15,TRBJ2-1,CASSMTSGEYNEQFF
TRBV19,TRBD1,16,TRBJ1-5,CASSDRQGVLGQPQHF
TRBV6-5,NA,12,TRBJ2-5,CASRQGGETQYF
TRBV10-3,NA,13,TRBJ2-3,CAISSRGGDTQYF
TRBV5-1,NA,15,TRBJ1-2,CASSTRDGDNYGYTF
TRBV6-5,NA,13,TRBJ2-5,CASRILASETQYF
TRBV27,TRBD2,16,TRBJ2-1,CASSLSGVAGAGEQFF
TRBV6-6,TRBD1,15,TRBJ1-5,CASSYSRTGGQPQHF
TRBV2,TRBD1,16,TRBJ1-2,CASSYRGTIPNYGYTF
TRBV9,NA,12,TRBJ2-1,CASSVAGYEQFF
TRBV4-3,TRBD1,18,TRBJ1-1,CASSQEAPRGDRVTEAFF
TRBV4-3,TRBD1,15,TRBJ2-5,CASSRGQGAQETQYF
TRBV7-2,TRBD2,15,TRBJ2-2,CASSVTSGVGGELFF
TRBV6-1,NA,13,TRBJ1-1,CASGRGLNTEAFF
TRBV10-2,NA,12,TRBJ1-1,CASRVGDTEAFF
TRBV27,TRBD1,14,TRBJ1-2,CASSLLTGGSGYTF